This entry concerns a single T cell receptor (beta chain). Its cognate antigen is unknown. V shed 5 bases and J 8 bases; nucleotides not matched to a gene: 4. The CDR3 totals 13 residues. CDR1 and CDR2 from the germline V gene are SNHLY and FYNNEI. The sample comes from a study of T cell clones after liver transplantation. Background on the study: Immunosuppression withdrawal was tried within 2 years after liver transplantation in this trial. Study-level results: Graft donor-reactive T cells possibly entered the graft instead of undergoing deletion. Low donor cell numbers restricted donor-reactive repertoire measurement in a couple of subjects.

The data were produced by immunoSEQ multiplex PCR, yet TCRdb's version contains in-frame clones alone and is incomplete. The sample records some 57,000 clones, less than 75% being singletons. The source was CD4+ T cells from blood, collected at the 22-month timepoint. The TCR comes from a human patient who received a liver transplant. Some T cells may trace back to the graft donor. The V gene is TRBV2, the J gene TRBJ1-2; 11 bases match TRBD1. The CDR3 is CASSTDRGHGYTF. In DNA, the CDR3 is TGTGCCAGCAGTACGGACAGGGGGCACGGCTACACCTTC.